Listed below are T cell receptor beta chains from one sample, sequenced in a study of siplizumab effects on memory and regulatory T cells. The method was immunoSEQ multiplex PCR; TCRdb's version includes in-frame clones alone and lacks a portion of them. The top ten hold about 5% of the sample, which has roughly 75,000 clones, just over 90% seen once. Source material: CD8+ T cells sorted from blood. The origin of the receptors is a human donor in good health. The CDR3 runs from the conserved cysteine through the conserved F or W. Fields, in order: V gene, J gene, D gene, CDR3 protein, CDR3 DNA. D genes are given only for firm matches.

v_gene: TRBV29-1; j_gene: TRBJ1-1; d_gene: NA; CDR3aa: CSVHRNTEAFF; CDR3nt: TGCAGCGTTCACAGAAACACTGAAGCTTTCTTT
v_gene: TRBV7-2; j_gene: TRBJ2-3; d_gene: TRBD2; CDR3aa: CASSLPTSGGDTDTQYF; CDR3nt: TGTGCCAGCAGCTTACCTACTAGCGGGGGGGACACAGATACGCAGTATTTT
v_gene: TRBV15; j_gene: TRBJ2-2; d_gene: NA; CDR3aa: CATSSYTGTLNTGELFF; CDR3nt: TGTGCCACCAGCAGTTACACCGGGACCCTGAACACCGGGGAGCTGTTTTTT
v_gene: TRBV9; j_gene: TRBJ1-2; d_gene: NA; CDR3aa: CASSVDQTIPNYGYTF; CDR3nt: TGTGCCAGCAGCGTAGATCAGACGATTCCTAACTATGGCTACACCTTC
v_gene: TRBV7-3; j_gene: TRBJ2-2; d_gene: NA; CDR3aa: CASSWPGTGELFF; CDR3nt: TGTGCCAGCAGCTGGCCGGGAACCGGGGAGCTGTTTTTT
v_gene: TRBV4-3; j_gene: TRBJ2-3; d_gene: TRBD2; CDR3aa: CASNPGGPSDTQYF; CDR3nt: TGCGCCAGCAATCCGGGGGGGCCCTCAGATACGCAGTATTTT
v_gene: TRBV5-5; j_gene: TRBJ2-7; d_gene: NA; CDR3aa: CASSLGHSYEQYF; CDR3nt: TGTGCCAGCAGCTTGGGTCACTCCTACGAGCAGTACTTC
v_gene: TRBV19; j_gene: TRBJ1-2; d_gene: TRBD1; CDR3aa: CASTRGTGGSYGYTF; CDR3nt: TGTGCCAGTACCCGGGGGACAGGGGGCAGCTATGGCTACACCTTC
v_gene: TRBV27; j_gene: TRBJ1-6; d_gene: TRBD1; CDR3aa: CASSGTRDSSYNSPLHF; CDR3nt: TGTGCCAGCAGTGGGACTAGGGACAGCTCCTATAATTCACCCCTCCACTTT
v_gene: TRBV27; j_gene: TRBJ2-7; d_gene: NA; CDR3aa: CASSPYRADYEQYF; CDR3nt: TGTGCCAGCAGCCCCTATCGGGCGGACTACGAGCAGTACTTC
v_gene: TRBV11-2; j_gene: TRBJ2-5; d_gene: TRBD1; CDR3aa: CASSLLVWVGGRETQYF; CDR3nt: TGTGCCAGCAGCTTATTGGTGTGGGTAGGGGGCAGAGAGACCCAGTACTTC
v_gene: TRBV25-1; j_gene: TRBJ2-5; d_gene: TRBD2; CDR3aa: CASSELLAGPQETQYF; CDR3nt: TGTGCCAGCAGTGAGTTGCTAGCGGGGCCCCAAGAGACCCAGTACTTC
v_gene: TRBV27; j_gene: TRBJ1-5; d_gene: NA; CDR3aa: CASSLGPTQPQHF; CDR3nt: TGTGCCAGCAGTTTGGGGCCTACCCAGCCCCAGCATTTT
v_gene: TRBV5-4; j_gene: TRBJ1-1; d_gene: NA; CDR3aa: CASSLGPEAFF; CDR3nt: TGTGCCAGCAGCTTGGGACCCGAAGCTTTCTTT
v_gene: TRBV19; j_gene: TRBJ1-6; d_gene: NA; CDR3aa: CATGQTMNSPLHF; CDR3nt: TGTGCCACCGGACAGACGATGAATTCACCCCTCCACTTT
v_gene: TRBV12-5; j_gene: TRBJ2-7; d_gene: NA; CDR3aa: CASAYPGDEQYF; CDR3nt: TGTGCTAGTGCCTACCCGGGGGACGAGCAGTACTTC